Listed below are T cell receptor beta chains from one sample, sequenced in a study of T-cell reconstitution after alpha-beta-depleted transplantation in children. MiXCR was run by TCRdb on the PCR reads, yielding one entry per CDR3 protein. The sample lists 300,000 to 400,000 distinct CDR3 sequences; roughly 25% were seen once. The specimen was PBMCs, mostly from graft donor cells, collected 180 days after TCRalphabeta/CD19-depleted stem cell transplant. Receptor source: a male patient between 5 and 17 years old who had a stem cell transplant for acute lymphoblastic leukemia, so the T cells may come from the graft donor. Both conserved end residues are trimmed from each CDR3. Expanded clones get a size class; other rows say once, few or many, or leave the size out.

CDR3aa,v_gene,j_gene,abundance
ASSPSGGLRSSGSYEQY,TRBV4-1,TRBJ2-7,-
ASSLKQHPSSYNEQF,TRBV5-1,TRBJ2-1,-
SAQAPLGLGWNEQF,TRBV20-1,TRBJ2-1,-
ATPHPGSDEQY,TRBV7-3,TRBJ2-7,-
ASRSLSSGRAGEQF,TRBV11-2,TRBJ2-1,-
ASSLTQVTDTQY,TRBV7-3,TRBJ2-3,few
ASSKASGSSYEQY,TRBV21-1,TRBJ2-7,few
ASSPFVPYGQETQY,TRBV11-2,TRBJ2-5,few
ASSVGVASGRQRETQY,TRBV9,TRBJ2-5,few
ASSFPTSGSASYNEQF,TRBV7-9,TRBJ2-1,many
ASSPFPGEGYT,TRBV18,TRBJ1-2,-
ASSLAAGLVKGEQF,TRBV7-9,TRBJ2-1,few
ATSDWGTGEGETQY,TRBV24-1,TRBJ2-5,-
ASSYYRDPKGNTIY,TRBV6-5,TRBJ1-3,few
ASSLVEGKYYEQY,TRBV5-1,TRBJ2-7,many
ASSPPGQGVYEQY,TRBV18,TRBJ2-7,-
ASSDPITSSYNEQF,TRBV2,TRBJ2-1,-
SVEIGGVEGPPDEQY,TRBV29-1,TRBJ2-7,few
ASSARQPRSGNTIY,TRBV5-1,TRBJ1-3,-
ASSLIQGLGEQY,TRBV11-2,TRBJ2-7,many
ASSLTVFWTEAF,TRBV27,TRBJ1-1,few
ASRPGQLATNEKLF,TRBV7-2,TRBJ1-4,-
ASSYSTASRNTIY,TRBV6-5,TRBJ1-3,-
ASSQEVVGSYEQY,TRBV14,TRBJ2-7,-
ASRKPGGANVLT,TRBV19,TRBJ2-6,few
ASSQRPLPSNYGYT,TRBV4-1,TRBJ1-2,once
ASSYFQGSNQPQH,TRBV6-5,TRBJ1-5,few
ASSLLITDTQY,TRBV7-8,TRBJ2-3,-
ASRGTRYTDTQY,TRBV12-3/TRBV12-4,TRBJ2-3,few
ASSLGAGTRSEQY,TRBV7-2,TRBJ2-7,few
ATSRRGSDYGYT,TRBV24-1,TRBJ1-2,-
ATREGSTYEQY,TRBV24-1,TRBJ2-7,-
ASSTYTDTQY,TRBV19,TRBJ2-3,-
ASSMGQREESYNEQF,TRBV5-1,TRBJ2-1,few
ASSLQVPGLAGEDTQY,TRBV5-1,TRBJ2-3,-
ASTIPQGGSYNEQF,TRBV7-9,TRBJ2-1,few
SAGKGRGVPLH,TRBV20-1,TRBJ1-6,few
ATSRTLSLAGGDTQY,TRBV15,TRBJ2-3,-
ASSPLWTVNTGELF,TRBV3-1,TRBJ2-2,few
ASSGLRTLHEQY,TRBV11-2,TRBJ2-7,few
ASSYSLSPSTDTQY,TRBV6-5,TRBJ2-3,-
ASSLTPGRVTGELF,TRBV7-3,TRBJ2-2,few
ASSKRRGEETQY,TRBV21-1,TRBJ2-5,-
ASSFPDFYNEQF,TRBV5-5,TRBJ2-1,-
ASSWAPGLAGYEQY,TRBV5-1,TRBJ2-7,few
ASSPSTQSTGRTEAF,TRBV4-1,TRBJ1-1,few
ASSSPGQGFSPLH,TRBV12-3/TRBV12-4,TRBJ1-6,few
ASSQGDAGKTIY,TRBV6-1,TRBJ1-3,-
ASSFPHGSPYEQF,TRBV7-9,TRBJ2-1,few
ASSFLREGPSYEQY,TRBV27,TRBJ2-7,few
ASSPSEPHEQY,TRBV9,TRBJ2-7,-
SASYWGERGQGETQY,TRBV20-1,TRBJ2-5,few
ASSFAASGFSYEQY,TRBV12-3/TRBV12-4,TRBJ2-7,few
ASSLSLAGAHEQF,TRBV7-9,TRBJ2-1,few
ASSLGTSDPYEQY,TRBV5-4,TRBJ2-7,-
ASSMTETSYNEQF,TRBV5-1,TRBJ2-1,few
ASGLAGADTQY,TRBV5-1,TRBJ2-3,-
ASSLGRTSAGTDTQY,TRBV5-1,TRBJ2-3,few
AAPRGEGPDTQY,TRBV7-9,TRBJ2-3,-
ASNNPGQAQETQY,TRBV12-3/TRBV12-4,TRBJ2-5,few